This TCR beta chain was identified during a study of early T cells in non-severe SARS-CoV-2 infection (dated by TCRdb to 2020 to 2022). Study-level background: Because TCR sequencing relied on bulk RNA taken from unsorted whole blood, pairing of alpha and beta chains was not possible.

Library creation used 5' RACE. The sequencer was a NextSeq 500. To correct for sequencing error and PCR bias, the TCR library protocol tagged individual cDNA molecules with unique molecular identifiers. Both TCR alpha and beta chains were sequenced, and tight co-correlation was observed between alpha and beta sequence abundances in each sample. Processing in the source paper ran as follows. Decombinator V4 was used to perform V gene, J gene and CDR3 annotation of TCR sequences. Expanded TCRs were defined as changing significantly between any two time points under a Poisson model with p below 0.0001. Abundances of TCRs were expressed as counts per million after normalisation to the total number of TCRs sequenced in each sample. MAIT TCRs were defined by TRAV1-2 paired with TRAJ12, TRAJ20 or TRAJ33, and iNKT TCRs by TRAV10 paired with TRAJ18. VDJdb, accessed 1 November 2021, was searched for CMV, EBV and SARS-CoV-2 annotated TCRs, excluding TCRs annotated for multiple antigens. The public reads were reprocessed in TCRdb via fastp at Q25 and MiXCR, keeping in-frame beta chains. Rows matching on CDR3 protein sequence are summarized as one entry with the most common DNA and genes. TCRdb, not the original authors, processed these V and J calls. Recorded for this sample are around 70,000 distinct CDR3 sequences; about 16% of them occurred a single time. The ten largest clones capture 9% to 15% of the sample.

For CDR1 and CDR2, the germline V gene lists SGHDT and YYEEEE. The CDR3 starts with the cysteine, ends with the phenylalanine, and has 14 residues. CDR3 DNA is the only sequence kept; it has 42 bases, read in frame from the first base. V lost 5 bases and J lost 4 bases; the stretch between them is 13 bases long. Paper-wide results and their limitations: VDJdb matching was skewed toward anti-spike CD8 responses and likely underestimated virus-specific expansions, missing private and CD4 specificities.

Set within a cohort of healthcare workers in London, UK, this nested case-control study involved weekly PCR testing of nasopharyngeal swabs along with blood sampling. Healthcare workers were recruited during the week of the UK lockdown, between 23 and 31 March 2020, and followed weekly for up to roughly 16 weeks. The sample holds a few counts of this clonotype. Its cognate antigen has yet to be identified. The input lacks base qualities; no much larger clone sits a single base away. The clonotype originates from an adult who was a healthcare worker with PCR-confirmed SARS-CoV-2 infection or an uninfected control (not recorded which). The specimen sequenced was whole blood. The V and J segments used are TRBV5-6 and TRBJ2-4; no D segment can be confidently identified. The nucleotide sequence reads TGTGCCAGCAGAACTTCACTCAAAAAAAACATTCAGTACTTC. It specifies CASRTSLKKNIQYF.